These 7 T cell receptor beta chains came from one sample sequenced in a study of T cell responses to AZD1222 COVID-19 vaccine. Some clones are missing from TCRdb's copy, which holds only in-frame ones; the method was immunoSEQ multiplex PCR. Among about 93,000 clones listed, under 90% were seen once. Material: peripheral blood, obtained on day 0 of MenACWY control vaccination. These receptors were taken from an adult in good health.

The V gene is TRBV10-3, the J gene TRBJ1-3; D unresolved. Looked up from germline, CDR1 is ENHRY and CDR2 is SYGVKD. V lost 8 bases and J 0 bases, leaving 17 bases between the germline ends. The CDR3 totals 16 residues. The CDR3 here is CAIGRLSSSSGNTIYF. CDR3 bases: TGTGCCATCGGTAGACTATCCTCATCCTCTGGAAACACCATATATTTT.

The chain recombines TRBV3-1 (or the pseudogene TRBV3-2) with TRBJ1-2; the match to TRBD1 covers 11 bases. V lost 4 bases, J lost 7 bases, and 5 bases stayed unmatched. The CDR3 is 14 residues long. Germline-derived CDR1 and CDR2 are LGHDT and YNNKEL (reference sequence). The DNA of the CDR3 is TGTGCCAGCAGCCTCGGGACAGGGGGGGCTGGCTACACCTTC. Translated, it gives CASSLGTGGAGYTF.

V and J are TRBV20-1 and TRBJ1-4; D is perhaps TRBD1 (5 bases). The CDR3 loop spans 14 amino acids. V dropped 3 bases and J dropped 8 bases, with 16 bases sitting between them. Germline CDR1 reads DFQATT; CDR2 reads SNEGSKA (reference sequence). The CDR3 nucleotides are TGCAGTGCTAGTCCCCGGGACCCGGAAGAAAAACTGTTTTTT. Residues: CSASPRDPEEKLFF.

V is TRBV5-4 and J is TRBJ2-3; weak D call: TRBD2 (6 bases). This CDR3 is built from 16 residues. The germline V gene has CDR1 SGHNT and CDR2 YYREEE (reference sequence). Trimming left V 5 bases short and J 3 bases short, with 19 bases between. CDR3 sequence reads: CASRPGEGIGTDTQYF. DNA for the CDR3: TGTGCCAGCAGGCCGGGAGAGGGGATTGGTACAGATACGCAGTATTTT.

The chain employs TRBV3-1 (or the pseudogene TRBV3-2) and TRBJ2-1; D could derive from TRBD1 or TRBD2 (6 bases each). In germline, CDR1 is LGHDT, CDR2 YNNKEL (reference sequence). The V end lost 1 base, the J end lost 9 bases, and 13 bases lay between the germline ends. The CDR3 is made up of 14 amino acids. The DNA for the CDR3 is TGTGCCAGCAGCCAAGTCGCCGGGGGCGGTGAGCAGTTCTTC. Its translation: CASSQVAGGGEQFF.

The CDR3 sequence is CASSESGREGYTF. The CDR3 DNA is TGTGCCAGCAGTGAATCGGGCCGGGAGGGCTACACCTTC. The rearrangement uses TRBV6-1 and TRBJ1-2; no clear D. From germline, CDR1 is MNHNS and CDR2 SASEGT. The V gene lost 2 bases and the J gene lost 8 bases, with 12 bases spanning the gap. This CDR3 has 13 amino acids.

The chain carries TRBV4-2 and TRBJ2-7; D gene uncertain. CDR3 size: 15 residues. V gave up 3 bases and J gave up 5 bases, with 17 bases separating them. In germline, CDR1 is LGHNA, CDR2 YNFKEQ. For the CDR3, the DNA is TGTGCCAGCAGCCAGGATTACACGGATCTAGACGAGCAGTACTTC. This codes for CASSQDYTDLDEQYF.